The present entry profiles one T cell receptor beta chain with its context. In the authors' workflow: Estimation of nucleated cell counts relied on the amplification of reference gene primers. This table comes from immunoSEQ multiplex PCR, and its TCRdb copy is limited to in-frame clones, with some not included. V and J calls and clone size come straight from that table; D and trimming were deduced from the DNA. The table includes around 81,000 clones, around 80% detected once. This sample is drawn from a study of blood T cell repertoires in COVID-19. Study in general: Some COVID-19 samples were acute and others convalescent; all came from the United States, Italy and Spain. Nucleic acid was either cDNA or gDNA, and it came from T cells, B-cell-depleted T cells, or PBMCs.

The CDR3 length is 15 residues. Germline-derived CDR1 and CDR2 are KGHSH and LQKENI. V gave up 0 bases and J gave up 1 base, with 9 bases separating them. This TCR derives from a human donor in a cohort sampled during active COVID-19. The source material was peripheral blood. The J gene is TRBJ1-1, the V gene TRBV18, with D uncertain. For the CDR3, the DNA is TGTGCCAGCTCACCACCGAGAGCTCGGAACACTGAAGCTTTCTTT. Residues: CASSPPRARNTEAFF.